The rows below give T cell receptor beta chains drawn from one sample of a study of T cell responses to AZD1222 COVID-19 vaccine. Assay: immunoSEQ multiplex PCR; the TCRdb copy retains only in-frame clones and omits some. Of around 130,000 clones detected, nearly 95% appear once; the ten largest clones hold 4.5% to 6%. The sample was peripheral blood, taken on day 0 of AZD1222 vaccination. The origin of the receptors is an adult in good health. Each CDR3 is given with its conserved first and last residue. D genes are given only for firm matches. Part of the rows lack a size; the others show once, few, many or a class for expanded clones.

cdr3_length d_call j_call v_call clone_size cdr3_nt cdr3_aa
14 - TRBJ2-7 TRBV3-1/TRBV3-2 - TGTGCCAGCAGCCCCGGACAGGGAGGGCACGAGCAGTACTTC CASSPGQGGHEQYF
15 - TRBJ1-5 TRBV19 - TGTGCCAGTAGGGATACTCGACAGGCTAATCAGCCCCAGCATTTT CASRDTRQANQPQHF
15 - TRBJ2-3 TRBV6-5 once TGTGCCAGCACCTTTAGCGGAACTAGCACAGATACGCAGTATTTT CASTFSGTSTDTQYF
14 - TRBJ1-2 TRBV25-1 - TGTGCCAGCAGTGAGCAAACAGGCGCCTATGGCTACACCTTC CASSEQTGAYGYTF
14 - TRBJ2-7 TRBV11-2 - TGTGCCAGCAGTTCTACTTGGGATTTCTACGAGCAGTACTTC CASSSTWDFYEQYF
17 TRBD1 TRBJ2-2 TRBV7-2 once TGTGCCAGCAGCTTAGAGAACAGGGGCTACCTCCACCGGGAGCTGTTTTTT CASSLENRGYLHRELFF
14 - TRBJ1-2 TRBV5-6 - TGTGCCAGCTCCCGGGACCGGGATGGCTATGGCTACACCTTC CASSRDRDGYGYTF
19 - TRBJ1-5 TRBV6-1 - TGTGCCAGCAGTGAAGTAACTTTGTCTTGGGGGTTCGGCAATCAGCCCCAGCATTTT CASSEVTLSWGFGNQPQHF
14 - TRBJ1-3 TRBV7-2 - TGTGCCAGCAGTCCACAGGGACTTGGAAACACCATATATTTT CASSPQGLGNTIYF
16 TRBD2 TRBJ2-1 TRBV2 - TGTGCCAGCAGAGCGAGCCTAGCGGGGGGATACAATGAGCAGTTCTTC CASRASLAGGYNEQFF
10 - TRBJ2-1 TRBV29-1 - TGCAGCGGAGATCCGAATGAGCAGTTCTTC CSGDPNEQFF
16 TRBD2 TRBJ2-3 TRBV7-2 - TGTGCCAGCAGCCTAGCGGGAGAGGTTGTGAGAGATACGCAGTATTTT CASSLAGEVVRDTQYF
15 TRBD1 TRBJ1-1 TRBV18 - TGTGCCAGCTCAACCTCAGGGGGGGAGAACACTGAAGCTTTCTTT CASSTSGGENTEAFF
16 TRBD2 TRBJ2-5 TRBV2 - TGTGCCAGCAGCGAGACTAGCGGGGGGGCTCAAGAGACCCAGTACTTC CASSETSGGAQETQYF
14 TRBD1 TRBJ1-2 TRBV25-1 - TGTGCCAGCAGTCCACGGACAGGACCCTATGGCTACACCTTC CASSPRTGPYGYTF
17 - TRBJ1-1 TRBV4-1 - TGCGCCAGCAGCCAAGAATTGGGGAGGATAGGGAACACTGAAGCTTTCTTT CASSQELGRIGNTEAFF
16 - TRBJ1-5 TRBV19 - TGTGCCAGTAGTATTGTGGCAGGCCAAGGTAATCAGCCCCAGCATTTT CASSIVAGQGNQPQHF
15 - TRBJ1-4 TRBV19 - TGTGCCAGTAAGGGGGTTGCCGCAACTAATGAAAAACTGTTTTTT CASKGVAATNEKLFF
13 TRBD1 TRBJ1-1 TRBV19 - TGTGCCAGTACAGGACAGGGGTGGACTGAAGCTTTCTTT CASTGQGWTEAFF
15 - TRBJ2-2 TRBV11-3 once TGTGCCAGCAGCTTAGGATTCCTAGACACCGGGGAGCTGTTTTTT CASSLGFLDTGELFF
13 - TRBJ2-2 TRBV10-1 - TGCGCCAGCTCTAAGGGAGCCACCGGGGAGCTGTTTTTT CASSKGATGELFF
18 TRBD1 TRBJ2-6 TRBV9 - TGTGCCAGCAGCGTTTCCGACAGGGACCCTTCTGGGGCCAACGTCCTGACTTTC CASSVSDRDPSGANVLTF
17 - TRBJ1-3 TRBV6-1 - TGTGCCAGCAGTGATGGATGGGGAATGGGTTCTGGAAACACCATATATTTT CASSDGWGMGSGNTIYF
14 - TRBJ2-7 TRBV19 - TGTGCCAGTAGTATACTTCTTGGCGCCTACGAGCAGTACTTC CASSILLGAYEQYF
13 - TRBJ1-1 TRBV15 - TGTGCCACCAGCAGGAGGGTGAACACTGAAGCTTTCTTT CATSRRVNTEAFF
13 - TRBJ1-3 TRBV6-5 - TGTGCCAGCAGTCCACCCGTCGGCAACACCATATATTTT CASSPPVGNTIYF
15 - TRBJ1-1 TRBV19 - TGTGCCAGTAGTACTAAGGGACCAATAAACACTGAAGCTTTCTTT CASSTKGPINTEAFF
15 - TRBJ2-5 TRBV4-2 - TGTGCCAGCAGCCAGGAAATAAGACTCGCCGAGACCCAGTACTTC CASSQEIRLAETQYF